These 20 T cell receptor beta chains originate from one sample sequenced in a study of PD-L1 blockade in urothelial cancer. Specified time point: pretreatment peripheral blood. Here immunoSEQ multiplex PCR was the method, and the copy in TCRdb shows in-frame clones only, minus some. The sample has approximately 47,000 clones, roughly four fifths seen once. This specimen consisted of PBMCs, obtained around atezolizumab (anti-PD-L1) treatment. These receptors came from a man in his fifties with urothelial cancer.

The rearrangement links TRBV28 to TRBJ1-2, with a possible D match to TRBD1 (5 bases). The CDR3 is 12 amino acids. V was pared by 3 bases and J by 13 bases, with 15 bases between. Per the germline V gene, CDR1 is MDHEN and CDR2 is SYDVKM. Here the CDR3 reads CASSLYRGLSTF. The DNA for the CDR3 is TGTGCCAGCAGTTTGTATCGGGGACTGAGCACCTTC.

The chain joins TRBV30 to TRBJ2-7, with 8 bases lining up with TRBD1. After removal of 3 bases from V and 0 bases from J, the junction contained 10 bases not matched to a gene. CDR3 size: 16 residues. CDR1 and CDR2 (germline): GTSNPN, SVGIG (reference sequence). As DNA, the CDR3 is TGTGCCTGGAGAAATCCCCCAGGGGGCAGCTCCTACGAGCAGTACTTC. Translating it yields CAWRNPPGGSSYEQYF. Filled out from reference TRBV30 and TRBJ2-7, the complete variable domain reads SQTIHQWPATLVQPVGSPLSLECTVEGTSNPNLYWYRQAAGRGLQLLFYSVGIGQISSEVPQNLSASRPQDRQFILSSKKLLLSDSGFYLCAWRNPPGGSSYEQYFGPGTRLTVT.

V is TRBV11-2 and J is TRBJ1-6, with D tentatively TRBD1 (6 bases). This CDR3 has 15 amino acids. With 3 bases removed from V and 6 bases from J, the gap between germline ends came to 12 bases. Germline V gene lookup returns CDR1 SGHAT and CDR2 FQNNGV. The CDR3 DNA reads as TGTGCCAGCAGCTTCCGGGACATGGGTAATTCACCCCTCCACTTT. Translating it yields CASSFRDMGNSPLHF.

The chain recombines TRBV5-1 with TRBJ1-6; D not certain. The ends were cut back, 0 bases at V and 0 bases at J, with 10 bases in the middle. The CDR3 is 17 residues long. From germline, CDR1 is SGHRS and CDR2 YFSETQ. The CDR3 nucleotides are TGCGCCAGCAGCTTGGCTCCCAGTCTCTCCTATAATTCACCCCTCCACTTT. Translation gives CASSLAPSLSYNSPLHF.

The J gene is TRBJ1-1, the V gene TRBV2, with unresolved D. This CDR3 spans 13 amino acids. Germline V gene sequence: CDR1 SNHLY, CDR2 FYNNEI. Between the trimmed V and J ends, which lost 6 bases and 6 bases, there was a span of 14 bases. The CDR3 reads CASSDPNSSEAFF. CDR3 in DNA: TGTGCCAGCAGCGACCCTAACAGTTCTGAAGCTTTCTTT. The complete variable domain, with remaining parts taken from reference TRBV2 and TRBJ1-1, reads EPEVTQTPSHQVTQMGQEVILRCVPISNHLYFYWYRQILGQKVEFLVSFYNNEISEKSEIFDDQFSVERPDGSNFTLKIRSTKLEDSAMYFCASSDPNSSEAFFGQGTRLTVV.

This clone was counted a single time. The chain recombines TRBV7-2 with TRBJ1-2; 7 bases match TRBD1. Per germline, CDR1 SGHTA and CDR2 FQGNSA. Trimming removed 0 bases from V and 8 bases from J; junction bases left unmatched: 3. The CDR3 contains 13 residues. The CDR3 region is CASSLAGQPGYTF. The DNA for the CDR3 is TGTGCCAGCAGCTTAGCGGGACAGCCGGGCTACACCTTC.

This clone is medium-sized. For the CDR3, the DNA is TGTGCCAGCAGTGACTCTCCTGAGACAGGATTCTATGGCTACACCTTC. Translated, it gives CASSDSPETGFYGYTF. J is TRBJ1-2 and V is TRBV6-4, with D tentatively TRBD1 (6 bases). Deletions cut 0 bases from V and 4 bases from J, with 15 bases between. CDR1 is MRHNA, CDR2 SNTAGT, per germline. The CDR3 consists of 16 residues.

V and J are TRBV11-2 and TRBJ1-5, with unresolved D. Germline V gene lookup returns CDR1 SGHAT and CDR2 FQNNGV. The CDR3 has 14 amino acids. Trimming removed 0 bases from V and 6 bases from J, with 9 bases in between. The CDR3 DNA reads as TGTGCCAGCAGCTTAGATTCGGGGTCTCAGCCCCAGCATTTT. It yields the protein CASSLDSGSQPQHF. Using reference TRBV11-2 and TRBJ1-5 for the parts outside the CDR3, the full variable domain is EAGVAQSPRYKIIEKRQSVAFWCNPISGHATLYWYQQILGQGPKLLIQFQNNGVVDDSQLPKDRFSAERLKGVDSTLKIQPAKLEDSAVYLCASSLDSGSQPQHFGDGTRLSIL.

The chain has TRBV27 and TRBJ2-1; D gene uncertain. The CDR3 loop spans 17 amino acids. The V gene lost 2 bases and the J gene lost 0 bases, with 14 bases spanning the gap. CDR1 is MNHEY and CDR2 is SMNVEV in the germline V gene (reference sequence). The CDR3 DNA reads TGTGCCAGCAGTTTAAACCCAGGCCCAAGCTCCTACAATGAGCAGTTCTTC. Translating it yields CASSLNPGPSSYNEQFF.

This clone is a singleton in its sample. CDR3 protein: CATSTQQGGTEAFF. The CDR3 DNA reads TGTGCCACCAGCACCCAACAGGGGGGCACTGAAGCTTTCTTT. The rearrangement uses TRBV15 and TRBJ1-1; 8 bases map to TRBD1. This CDR3 comprises 14 residues. Trimming at V came to 4 bases and at J to 4 bases, leaving 5 bases not matched to a gene. Germline V gives CDR1 LNHNV, CDR2 YYDKDF (reference sequence). Complete variable domain (other parts from reference TRBV15 and TRBJ1-1): DAMVIQNPRYQVTQFGKPVTLSCSQTLNHNVMYWYQQKSSQAPKLLFHYYDKDFNNEADTPDNFQSRRPNTSFCFLDIRSPGLGDTAMYLCATSTQQGGTEAFFGQGTRLTVV.

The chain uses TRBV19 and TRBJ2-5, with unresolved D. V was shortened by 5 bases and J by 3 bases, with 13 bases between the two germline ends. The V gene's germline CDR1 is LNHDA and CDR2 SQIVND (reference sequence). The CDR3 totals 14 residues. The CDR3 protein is CASSSLRREETQYF. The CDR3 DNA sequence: TGTGCCAGTAGTTCTCTCCGACGGGAAGAGACCCAGTACTTC.

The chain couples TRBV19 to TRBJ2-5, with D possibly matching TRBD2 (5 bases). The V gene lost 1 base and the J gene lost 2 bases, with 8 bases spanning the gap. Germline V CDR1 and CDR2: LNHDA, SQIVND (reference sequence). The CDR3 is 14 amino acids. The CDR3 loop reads CASSIGGGQETQYF. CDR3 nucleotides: TGTGCCAGTAGTATAGGCGGAGGACAAGAGACCCAGTACTTC.

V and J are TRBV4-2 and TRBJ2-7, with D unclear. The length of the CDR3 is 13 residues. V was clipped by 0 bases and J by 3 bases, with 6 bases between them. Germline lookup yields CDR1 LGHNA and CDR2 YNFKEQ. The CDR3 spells CASSQEVLYEQYF. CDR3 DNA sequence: TGTGCCAGCAGCCAAGAAGTACTCTACGAGCAGTACTTC.

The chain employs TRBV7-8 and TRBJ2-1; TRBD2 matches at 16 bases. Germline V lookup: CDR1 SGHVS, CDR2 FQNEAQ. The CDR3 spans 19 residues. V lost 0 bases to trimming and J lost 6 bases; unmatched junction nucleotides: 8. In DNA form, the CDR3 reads TGTGCCAGCAGCTTAGCTTGGGGACTAGCGGGGGGGGGCCTCAATGAGCAGTTCTTC. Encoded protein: CASSLAWGLAGGGLNEQFF.

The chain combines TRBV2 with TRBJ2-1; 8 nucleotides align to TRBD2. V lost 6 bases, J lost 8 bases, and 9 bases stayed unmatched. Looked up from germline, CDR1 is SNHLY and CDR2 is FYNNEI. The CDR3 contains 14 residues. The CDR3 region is CASRVGSGGYEQFF. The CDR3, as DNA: TGTGCCAGCAGAGTGGGCAGCGGGGGTTATGAGCAGTTCTTC.

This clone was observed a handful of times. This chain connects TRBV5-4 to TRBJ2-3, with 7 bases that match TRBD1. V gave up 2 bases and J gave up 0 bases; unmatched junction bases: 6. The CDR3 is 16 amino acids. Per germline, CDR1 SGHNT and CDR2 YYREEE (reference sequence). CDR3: CASSLQTGWSTDTQYF. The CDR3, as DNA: TGTGCCAGCAGCTTACAGACAGGGTGGAGCACAGATACGCAGTATTTT.

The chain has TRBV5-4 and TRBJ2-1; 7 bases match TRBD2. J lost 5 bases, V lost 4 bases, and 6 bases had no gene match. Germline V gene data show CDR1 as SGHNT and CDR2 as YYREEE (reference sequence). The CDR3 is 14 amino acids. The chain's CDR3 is CASSTGTTNNEQFF. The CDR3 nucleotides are TGTGCCAGCAGCACTGGGACTACCAACAATGAGCAGTTCTTC.

The CDR3 is CASSSTGGNQPQHF. CDR3 bases: TGTGCCAGCAGCTCAACAGGGGGCAATCAGCCCCAGCATTTT. The chain has TRBV7-2 and TRBJ1-5; TRBD1 aligns across 7 bases. Germline-derived CDR1 and CDR2 are SGHTA and FQGNSA. The CDR3 consists of 14 residues. V dropped 4 bases and J dropped 2; count of bases not matched to a gene: 2.

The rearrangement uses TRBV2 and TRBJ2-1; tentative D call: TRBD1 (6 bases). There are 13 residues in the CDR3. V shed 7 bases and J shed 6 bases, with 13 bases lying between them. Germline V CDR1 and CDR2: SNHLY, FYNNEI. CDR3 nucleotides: TGTGCCAGCATCCTCAGGGGTGGCAATGAGCAGTTCTTC. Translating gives CASILRGGNEQFF.

The DNA of the CDR3 is TGTGCCAGCAGTGGATCCACAGGGGCCGTTAAGACCTTC. Protein: CASSGSTGAVKTF. The V gene is TRBV6-5, the J gene TRBJ1-2; 7 bases align to TRBD1. The V segment lost 5 bases and the J segment 14 bases; nucleotides outside the gene matches: 14. There are 13 residues in the CDR3. Germline loops: CDR1 MNHEY, CDR2 SVGAGI.